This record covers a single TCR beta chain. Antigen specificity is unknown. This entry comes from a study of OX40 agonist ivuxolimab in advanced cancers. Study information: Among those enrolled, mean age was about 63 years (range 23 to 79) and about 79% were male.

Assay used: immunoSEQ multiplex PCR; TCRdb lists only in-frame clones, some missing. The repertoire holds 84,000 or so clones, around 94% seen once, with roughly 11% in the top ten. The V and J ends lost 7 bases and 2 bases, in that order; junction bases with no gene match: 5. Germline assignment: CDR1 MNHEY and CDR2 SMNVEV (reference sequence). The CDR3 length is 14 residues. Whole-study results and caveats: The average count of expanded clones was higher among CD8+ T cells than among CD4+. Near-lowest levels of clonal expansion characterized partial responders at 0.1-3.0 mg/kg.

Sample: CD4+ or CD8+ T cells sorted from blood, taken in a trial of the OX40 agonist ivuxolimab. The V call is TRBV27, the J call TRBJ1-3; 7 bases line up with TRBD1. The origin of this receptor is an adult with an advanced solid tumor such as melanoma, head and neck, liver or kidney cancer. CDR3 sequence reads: CASKLTGAGNTIYF. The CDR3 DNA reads TGTGCCAGCAAATTAACAGGGGCTGGAAACACCATATATTTT.